Listed here are 26 T cell receptor beta chains from one sample, sequenced in a study of cytomegalovirus exposure and HLA in healthy donors (dated by TCRdb to about 2017). The receptor library was made with the immunoSEQ multiplex PCR assay. For the multiplex PCR, a mixture combining 60 forward primers for TCR Vbeta segments and 13 reverse primers for TCR Jbeta segments was used. TCRdb took over this immuneACCESS table, retaining in-frame rearrangements with V and J assigned. Such tables are incomplete; in checked studies, under half of the missing clones stem from an unresolved V gene, and the remainder is unexplained. For this sample there are approximately 150,000 clones; about three quarters appear just once. The ten largest clonotypes hold 10% to 15% of the sample. Sequenced material: PBMCs. Receptor source: a middle-aged man in good health and CMV-seropositive.

The chain links TRBV5-3 to TRBJ1-2; 9 bases line up with TRBD1. TRBV5-3 has ORF status, its function being uncertain. With 4 bases clipped from V and 6 bases from J, the junction kept 10 bases outside the gene matches. The CDR3 covers 15 residues. The CDR3 region has the DNA TGTGCCAGAAGCAAACACCGGGACAGGGTCAATGGCTACACCTTC. This gives the protein CARSKHRDRVNGYTF.

The chain employs TRBV5-1 and TRBJ1-3; D gene unclear. The CDR3 covers 15 residues. Germline V gives CDR1 SGHRS, CDR2 YFSETQ. The V and J ends lost 0 bases and 4 bases respectively, with 11 bases between them. CDR3 coding DNA: TGCGCCAGCAGCTTGGGGCCCGAAGTAGGAAACACCATATATTTT. Translating it yields CASSLGPEVGNTIYF.

The chain couples TRBV9 to TRBJ1-2; perhaps TRBD1 as D (5 bases). Germline lookup yields CDR1 SGDLS and CDR2 YYNGEE. Trimming took off 4 bases at V and 3 bases at J, with 10 bases between the two ends. The CDR3 sequence is 13 residues long. The CDR3 sequence is CASSPGGDYGYTF. The CDR3 DNA is TGTGCCAGCAGCCCGGGGGGGGACTATGGCTACACCTTC.

V and J are TRBV4-3 and TRBJ2-7, with 7 nucleotides matching TRBD2. Germline V gene sequence: CDR1 LGHNA, CDR2 YSLEER. CDR3 length: 14 residues. J lost 7 bases, V lost 4 bases, and 10 bases had no gene match. CDR3 sequence: CASSPAGNGREQYF. CDR3 sequence (DNA): TGCGCCAGCAGCCCAGCGGGAAACGGGAGGGAGCAGTACTTC.

The chain carries TRBV5-4 and TRBJ2-3, with D perhaps matching TRBD2 (6 bases). Looked up from germline, CDR1 is SGHNT and CDR2 is YYREEE (reference sequence). Trimming took 4 bases from V and 0 from J, leaving 15 bases between them. This CDR3 is 16 amino acids long. Here the CDR3 DNA reads TGTGCCAGCAGCCCCGATCTAGCGACTAGCACAGATACGCAGTATTTT. Translation gives CASSPDLATSTDTQYF.

The chain has TRBV18 and TRBJ1-1; the match to TRBD1 covers 7 bases. Germline V gene lookup returns CDR1 KGHSH and CDR2 LQKENI. J gave up 4 bases and V 6 bases, and 8 bases lay outside the gene matches. The CDR3 loop spans 14 amino acids. As DNA, the CDR3 is TGTGCCAGCTCTCGTTTACCAGGGGGCACTGAAGCTTTCTTT. Encoded protein: CASSRLPGGTEAFF.

This rearrangement joins TRBV5-6 to TRBJ2-1; possible D gene TRBD2, 5 bases. V lost 3 bases and J 4 bases, leaving 11 bases between the germline ends. Germline values: CDR1 SGHDT, CDR2 YYEEEE. CDR3 size: 14 residues. The CDR3 is CASSSGLAYNEQFF. CDR3 sequence (DNA): TGTGCCAGCAGCTCAGGACTGGCGTACAATGAGCAGTTCTTC.

The sample holds one count of this clone. The gene calls are TRBV7-9 and TRBJ2-1; 10 bases match TRBD2. Germline trimming cut 3 bases from V and 4 bases from J; bases unmatched to any gene: 6. The germline gives CDR1 SEHNR, CDR2 FQNEAQ (reference sequence). CDR3 length: 16 residues. CDR3 nucleotides: TGTGCCAGCAGCTTCTTGACTAGCGGGCTTTACAATGAGCAGTTCTTC. Its translation: CASSFLTSGLYNEQFF.

This clone was detected a few times. The rearrangement uses TRBV18 and TRBJ2-1, with D possibly TRBD1 on 5 matching bases. The CDR3 consists of 16 residues. CDR1 KGHSH and CDR2 LQKENI come from the germline V gene. The V end lost 1 base, the J end lost 2 bases, and 12 bases lay between the germline ends. Here the CDR3 reads CASSPQGATTYNEQFF. CDR3 nucleotide sequence: TGTGCCAGCTCACCACAAGGGGCCACTACCTACAATGAGCAGTTCTTC.

The gene calls are TRBV28 and TRBJ2-3, with 10 bases that match TRBD2. CDR3 size: 13 residues. The J segment lost 8 bases and the V segment lost 6 bases, leaving 5 bases of the junction unmatched. Per germline, CDR1 MDHEN and CDR2 SYDVKM. In DNA form, the CDR3 reads TGTGCCAGCAGCTTAGGGACTAGCGTTACGCAGTATTTT. The encoded protein is CASSLGTSVTQYF.

This chain connects TRBV29-1 to TRBJ1-2; D uncertain. The CDR3 has 14 residues. Germline CDR1 is SQVTM and CDR2 is ANQGSEA. V dropped 5 bases and J dropped 2 bases, with 15 bases sitting between them. This chain's CDR3 is CSVFGFGRNYGYTF. In nucleotides, the CDR3 is TGCAGCGTTTTTGGTTTTGGCAGAAACTATGGCTACACCTTC.

Only a few counts were recorded for this clone. The gene calls are TRBV7-2 and TRBJ2-6, with 11 positions matching TRBD2. CDR1 is SGHTA and CDR2 is FQGNSA in the germline V gene. V lost 2 bases to trimming and J lost 3 bases; unmatched junction nucleotides: 0. The CDR3 totals 16 residues. CDR3 sequence reads: CASSLLAGGGANVLTF. The DNA for the CDR3 is TGTGCCAGCAGCTTACTAGCGGGAGGTGGGGCCAACGTCCTGACTTTC.

The chain carries TRBV4-1 and TRBJ2-1; TRBD2 might be the D (5 bases). Between the trimmed V and J ends, which lost 4 bases and 7 bases, there was a span of 20 bases. This CDR3 has 16 residues. Looked up from germline, CDR1 is MGHRA and CDR2 is YSYEKL. CDR3 loop: CASSPPFGGSGNEQFF. The CDR3, as DNA: TGCGCCAGCAGCCCCCCTTTCGGCGGGTCGGGGAATGAGCAGTTCTTC.

The V call is TRBV15, the J call TRBJ2-7; 11 positions agree with TRBD2. Trimming took 4 bases from V and 2 from J; bases not matched to a gene: 10. CDR3 length: 17 residues. From germline, CDR1 is LNHNV and CDR2 YYDKDF (reference sequence). This CDR3 is CATSKGLTGLAAYEQYF. CDR3 DNA: TGTGCCACCAGCAAGGGCTTGACGGGACTAGCGGCCTACGAGCAGTACTTC.

This clone came up a few times. The chain employs TRBV5-1 and TRBJ2-7, with 12 bases aligning to TRBD2. V trimming: 7 bases; J trimming: 2 bases; junction bases outside the gene matches: 10. Per germline, CDR1 SGHRS and CDR2 YFSETQ. There are 16 residues in the CDR3. The CDR3 nucleotides are TGCGCCAGCTCAACCCTAGCGGGAGGGAAGGCCTACGAGCAGTACTTC. Its translation: CASSTLAGGKAYEQYF.

The V call is TRBV18, the J call TRBJ1-2, with 8 nucleotides matching TRBD1. The CDR3 consists of 18 residues. The V segment lost 5 bases and the J segment 2 bases; nucleotides outside the gene matches: 16. CDR1 is KGHSH, CDR2 LQKENI, per germline. In DNA, the CDR3 is TGTGCCAGCTCATCAAGTAGTAGAGGGACAGGTGTAAACTATGGCTACACCTTC. It codes for CASSSSSRGTGVNYGYTF.

The chain recombines TRBV7-9 with TRBJ2-5; D perhaps matches TRBD1 (6 bases). V shed 4 bases and J shed 0 bases, with 9 bases lying between them. Germline V gene sequence: CDR1 SEHNR, CDR2 FQNEAQ (reference sequence). The CDR3 totals 14 residues. CDR3 in amino acids: CASSSGQYQETQYF. The CDR3 DNA reads TGTGCCAGCAGCTCAGGACAGTACCAAGAGACCCAGTACTTC.

The chain uses TRBV29-1 and TRBJ2-2, with TRBD2 identical over 7 bases. The ends lost 2 bases at V and 5 bases at J; junction bases unmatched: 2. Germline lookup yields CDR1 SQVTM and CDR2 ANQGSEA. The length of the CDR3 is 13 residues. The CDR3 reads CSVETGGTGELFF. DNA of the CDR3: TGCAGCGTTGAAACGGGAGGAACCGGGGAGCTGTTTTTT.

CDR3 nucleotides: TGTGCCAGCAGCTTCGGTCCGGACAGATCTGAAGCTTTCTTT. It encodes CASSFGPDRSEAFF. J is TRBJ1-1 and V is TRBV7-2, with D tentatively TRBD1 (6 bases). Germline CDR1 SGHTA, CDR2 FQGNSA. This CDR3 comprises 14 residues. Trimming took off 3 bases at V and 6 bases at J, with 14 bases between the two ends. Drawing the rest from reference TRBV7-2 and TRBJ1-1, the complete variable domain is GAGVSQSPSNKVTEKGKDVELRCDPISGHTALYWYRQSLGQGLEFLIYFQGNSAPDKSGLPSDRFSAERTGGSVSTLTIQRTQQEDSAVYLCASSFGPDRSEAFFGQGTRLTVV.

The chain combines TRBV5-6 with TRBJ2-3; TRBD2 matches at 7 bases. Germline V gene lookup returns CDR1 SGHDT and CDR2 YYEEEE. There are 15 residues in the CDR3. V was clipped by 0 bases and J by 5 bases; unmatched bases: 6. The CDR3 region has the DNA TGTGCCAGCAGCTTGGCCGCGGGAGAAAGAGATACGCAGTATTTT. Amino acids: CASSLAAGERDTQYF.

The V and J genes are TRBV27 and TRBJ2-1, with 10 bases that match TRBD2. The CDR3 extends over 13 amino acids. V trimming: 6 bases; J trimming: 9 bases; junction bases outside the gene matches: 5. The germline V gene has CDR1 MNHEY and CDR2 SMNVEV (reference sequence). The CDR3 sequence: CASSQAGGSEQFF. CDR3 nucleotide sequence: TGTGCCAGCAGCCAAGCGGGGGGGAGTGAGCAGTTCTTC.

The chain couples TRBV9 to TRBJ1-4, with a possible D match to TRBD1 (5 bases). V shed 10 bases and J shed 7 bases, with 17 bases lying between them. Germline V gene data show CDR1 as SGDLS and CDR2 as YYNGEE. The CDR3 runs 13 residues. The chain's CDR3 is CASSRGGFEKLFF. DNA for the CDR3: TGTGCCTCCTCCCGGGGGGGGTTTGAAAAACTGTTTTTT.

This clone occurred a few times. The V gene is TRBV7-3, the J gene TRBJ2-2; D gene ambiguous. The CDR3 has 11 amino acids. In germline, CDR1 is SGHTA, CDR2 FQGTGA. V lost 3 bases and J 7 bases, leaving 3 bases between the germline ends. The DNA for the CDR3 is TGTGCCAGCAGCTTTAACGGGGAGCTGTTTTTT. Amino acid sequence: CASSFNGELFF.

This clone was seen a single time. This chain joins TRBV11-2 and TRBJ2-5; D remains unclear. Trimming removed 5 bases from V and 7 bases from J, with 20 bases in between. The CDR3 has 15 amino acids. Germline CDR1 reads SGHAT; CDR2 reads FQNNGV. The DNA for the CDR3 is TGTGCCAGCAGCCCAGAGGCTATTATTCACGGGACCCAGTACTTC. As protein: CASSPEAIIHGTQYF. Full variable domain (missing parts from reference TRBV11-2 and TRBJ2-5): EAGVAQSPRYKIIEKRQSVAFWCNPISGHATLYWYQQILGQGPKLLIQFQNNGVVDDSQLPKDRFSAERLKGVDSTLKIQPAKLEDSAVYLCASSPEAIIHGTQYFGPGTRLLVL.

V gene TRBV27 combines with J gene TRBJ2-1; 9 nucleotides agree with TRBD2. The germline gives CDR1 MNHEY, CDR2 SMNVEV (reference sequence). CDR3 length: 15 amino acids. V was clipped by 4 bases and J by 4 bases; unmatched bases: 5. CDR3 region: CASSSLAGLYNEQFF. CDR3 in DNA: TGTGCCAGCAGTTCCCTAGCGGGACTATACAATGAGCAGTTCTTC.

This chain uses TRBV27 with TRBJ2-2; TRBD2 matches at 13 bases. The J segment lost 4 bases and the V segment lost 6 bases, leaving 5 bases of the junction unmatched. Per the germline V gene, CDR1 is MNHEY and CDR2 is SMNVEV (reference sequence). The CDR3 has 16 amino acids. CDR3 nucleotides: TGTGCCAGCAGACCACTAGCGGGGGGGGGCACCGGGGAGCTGTTTTTT. This codes for CASRPLAGGGTGELFF.